A selection of T cell receptor beta chains follows, all from one sample in a study of Graves' ophthalmopathy and Graves' hyperthyroidism. TCRdb re-analysed the multiplex PCR reads in MiXCR, keeping a single row per CDR3 protein. The sample shows 170,000 or so distinct CDR3 sequences, 30% to 45% of them seen only once. Sequencing was performed on peripheral blood. The source of these receptors is a woman aged 40 to 55 with Graves' ophthalmopathy. CDR3s leave out the opening cysteine and the closing phenylalanine or tryptophan. Each record gives: V gene, D gene, clone size, J gene, CDR3 protein. D genes are given only for firm matches. The size of a clone is reported for some rows only, either as once, few or many, or as a class for expanded clones.

>TRBV18|-|many|TRBJ2-6
ASSPGAAGANVLT
>TRBV4-3|-|many|TRBJ1-1
ASSLRVGGTEAF
>TRBV6-5|-|many|TRBJ1-1
ASSYTNTEAF
>TRBV6-5|-|many|TRBJ2-7
ASSYSKGTSYEQY
>TRBV5-1|-|many|TRBJ1-1
ASTPAQGSTEAF
>TRBV7-9|-|-|TRBJ2-7
ASSTQGWGEQY
>TRBV19|TRBD2|-|TRBJ2-2
GSISRGGAAMNTGELF
>TRBV4-1|TRBD1|many|TRBJ1-2
ASSPVGQGARNSGYT
>TRBV6-2/TRBV6-3|-|many|TRBJ1-1
ASRQPGQLTEAF
>TRBV7-2|TRBD2|many|TRBJ2-5
ASRPTSGSETQY
>TRBV20-1|TRBD1|-|TRBJ1-1
SARAGGANTEAF
>TRBV11-2|-|many|TRBJ1-5
ASSSPGEGDQPQH
>TRBV5-1|TRBD2|many|TRBJ2-7
ASSPGTSVSYEQY
>TRBV6-2/TRBV6-3|TRBD1|many|TRBJ1-5
ASSYFDRDQPQH
>TRBV12-3/TRBV12-4|TRBD1|few|TRBJ1-2
ASSAGGRVEGYT
>TRBV6-1|TRBD1|-|TRBJ1-1
ASRMGQMNTEAF
>TRBV11-3|-|-|TRBJ2-7
ASSSGVGRGSEQY
>TRBV9|TRBD1|-|TRBJ1-1
ASSVGDRGTEAF
>TRBV7-2|-|many|TRBJ1-1
ASSQQGSTEAF
>TRBV6-5|TRBD2|-|TRBJ2-5
ASSYSILAGGREETQY
>TRBV5-1|-|many|TRBJ2-5
ASSLGGDVETQY
>TRBV6-1|-|few|TRBJ2-7
ASNGQLGYEQY
>TRBV11-2|TRBD2|many|TRBJ2-5
ATSPGGAGETQY
>TRBV7-9|-|many|TRBJ1-5
ASSFGRGGNQPQH
>TRBV24-1|TRBD1|-|TRBJ2-5
ATSDLQGARETQY
>TRBV7-2|TRBD1|many|TRBJ2-2
ASSPNTGGTGELF
>TRBV3-1|-|many|TRBJ2-5
ASSQLGGIEETQY
>TRBV29-1|TRBD2|many|TRBJ2-7
SVSGTSVYEQY
>TRBV12-3/TRBV12-4|TRBD1|many|TRBJ1-6
ASSFPGGGSPLH
>TRBV7-2|-|-|TRBJ1-5
ASSLETGPQH
>TRBV6-2/TRBV6-3|TRBD1|-|TRBJ1-5
ASARQGNQPQH
>TRBV12-3/TRBV12-4|-|-|TRBJ1-1
ASWRGEDTEAF
>TRBV7-2|-|-|TRBJ1-5
ASTGRRTVYPKYSNQPQH
>TRBV12-3/TRBV12-4|-|-|TRBJ2-5
ASSPNLVGTQY
>TRBV6-5|-|many|TRBJ1-5
ASRLAGSNQPQH
>TRBV6-2/TRBV6-3|-|-|TRBJ2-5
ASRRSAEETQY
>TRBV7-2|TRBD2|many|TRBJ2-2
ASSLVAGLAGYTGELF
>TRBV5-4|-|-|TRBJ1-3
ASSLGWLRDTRDTIY
>TRBV27|-|few|TRBJ1-1
ASSFTGEDTEAF
>TRBV20-1|TRBD2|many|TRBJ2-5
SAGTSGVTETQY
>TRBV7-3|TRBD1|-|TRBJ2-7
ASSFRQGKGEQY
>TRBV5-5|-|many|TRBJ1-2
ASSKNTNYGYT
>TRBV4-2|-|many|TRBJ1-1
ASSPRERGNTEAF
>TRBV28|-|many|TRBJ1-1
ASSFNGGTMNTEAF
>TRBV6-1|-|-|TRBJ1-2
ASRGTSHRSYT
>TRBV7-3|TRBD2|many|TRBJ2-5
ASSPGLAEETQY
>TRBV28|TRBD1|-|TRBJ2-7
ASSPGTGEYEQY
>TRBV12-3/TRBV12-4|TRBD1|-|TRBJ1-2
ASSSTGSDANYGYT
>TRBV4-3|TRBD2|many|TRBJ2-5
ASSQGGGRGETQY
>TRBV20-1|-|many|TRBJ1-6
SATNSQGMGSPLH
>TRBV4-2|TRBD1|many|TRBJ1-2
ASSLWTGGADGYT
>TRBV11-2|-|-|TRBJ1-1
ASSPVKGLNTEAF
>TRBV7-6|TRBD1|-|TRBJ2-7
ASSVGQGLSYEQY